A single sample gave rise to the 3 T cell receptor beta chains below, sequenced in a study of T cells expressing NK-cell markers (dated by TCRdb to the early 2020s). To prepare the library, 5' RACE was applied. These reads were obtained on an Illumina HiSeq 2000. TCRdb reprocessed the raw reads; every CDR3 protein sequence is a single record, and DNA is not supplied. The sample table gives 350,000 to 450,000 distinct CDR3 sequences. Roughly 5.5% of the sample goes to the ten largest clones. The specimen was blood T cells: a sorted CD56 or NKG2C T cell subset, CD4+ or CD8+ T cells, or bulk PBMC T cells (not recorded which). The receptors were sampled from a man aged 18 to 69 in good health.

The V and J genes are TRBV6-2 or TRBV6-3 and TRBJ1-6. CDR1 and CDR2 from the germline V gene are MNHEY and SVGEGT. This CDR3 has 15 amino acids. The CDR3 spells CASSYSIGVGSPLHF.

The CDR3 spells CSARLAGGSNTGELFF. V and J are TRBV20-1 and TRBJ2-2; TCRdb's D call, TRBD2, is unchecked because there is no DNA. The germline CDR1 and CDR2 sequences are DFQATT and SNEGSKA (reference sequence). CDR3 size: 16 residues.

The chain joins TRBV12-3 or TRBV12-4 to TRBJ2-4; TCRdb picks TRBD2, but there is no DNA to check that call. This CDR3 has 15 amino acids. The CDR3 sequence is CASSVTSGGQDIQYF.